This T cell receptor beta chain derives from a study of regulatory and conventional T cells in RAG deficiency. The CDR3 consists of 15 residues. CDR1 and CDR2 (germline): SGHNT, YYREEE (reference sequence). Study-wide results and caveats: In Omenn syndrome, Treg and Tconv repertoires overlapped >85%.

This clone was seen a single time. The target antigen is unknown. Generated by immunoSEQ multiplex PCR, the TCRdb table keeps only in-frame clones and is missing some. The repertoire holds 9,400 or so clones, roughly 90% seen once, with 1% to 1.5% in the top ten. Genomic DNA came from blood regulatory T cells gated CD4+ CD25-high CD127-low. These data are also associated with another study on regulatory T cells. That source reports: The primer mix had 52 TRBV and 13 TRBJ primers.

Sequencing used Tregs sorted from blood. The V gene is TRBV5-4, the J gene TRBJ2-5, with 7 bases that match TRBD1. The J call may be wrong; the DNA end is better matched by TRBJ2-7. The sequence was obtained from a human donor in good health. CDR3 bases: TGTGCCAGCAGCTTGGCGGTGGCAGGGGGCTACGAGCAGTACTTC. Protein product: CASSLAVAGGYEQYF.